This T cell receptor beta chain was sequenced for a study of CD8 T cells in ankylosing spondylitis. General observations from the study: Ankylosing spondylitis blood seemed to carry a telltale TCR beta motif made of seven or eight highly homologous variants.

This clonotype was seen only a few times. Its antigen is not known. TCRdb used MiXCR to reprocess the 5' RACE reads, holding one entry per CDR3 protein. This sample has tens of thousands of distinct CDR3 sequences, with about 9% found just once. The source material was blood, either unsorted or a sorted T cell fraction (not recorded which). This TCR was sampled from a male donor with ankylosing spondylitis.

CDR3 sequence reads: CASSPLGQRTARGSNQPQHF. CDR3 sequence (DNA): TGTGCCAGCTCACCTCTCGGCCAGAGGACGGCCCGGGGGAGCAATCAGCCCCAGCATTTT. The chain employs TRBV18 and TRBJ1-5; D perhaps matches TRBD1 (5 bases). Germline-derived CDR1 and CDR2 are KGHSH and LQKENI. The CDR3 length is 20 residues. The V and J ends lost 3 bases and 1 base respectively, with 25 bases between them.